This is a list of T cell receptor beta chains from one sample in a study of blood T cells in healthy people across ages. One entry per CDR3 protein, called by TCRdb with MiXCR from the 5' RACE reads. The data contain hundreds of thousands of distinct CDR3 sequences, around 48% of them singletons. The sequenced sample was blood. The receptor source for this set is a man aged 30-40 years in good health. CDR3s include the opening cysteine and the closing phenylalanine or tryptophan.

>TRBJ2-3|TRBV20-1
CSALTSGGFSDTQYF
>TRBJ2-1|TRBV6-6
CASSSGLGNEQFF
>TRBJ1-5|TRBV5-6
CASSFRGRGSNQPQHF
>TRBJ2-3|TRBV27
CASSHRDPTDTQYF
>TRBJ2-1|TRBV5-1
CASSVEGRNNEQFF
>TRBJ2-5|TRBV28
CASRRGGSQETQYF
>TRBJ2-1|TRBV9
CASSPMSDSPRNEQFF
>TRBJ2-1|TRBV20-1
CSARDGRGNYNEQFF
>TRBJ2-4|TRBV6-2/TRBV6-3
CASSRDKKYF
>TRBJ2-5|TRBV25-1
CASSEFGAPGRQETQYF
>TRBJ1-1|TRBV3-1
CASSQDRRMKNTEAFF
>TRBJ2-7|TRBV12-3/TRBV12-4
CASSLITGGEQYF
>TRBJ2-5|TRBV5-6
CASSWLRVGHQETQYF
>TRBJ1-1|TRBV4-1
CASSQDIRDTEAFF
>TRBJ2-1|TRBV24-1
CATSDLREQFF
>TRBJ2-7|TRBV12-5
CASGSPSNEQYF
>TRBJ2-4|TRBV13
CASSLAAPVAKNIQYF
>TRBJ2-5|TRBV13
CASSLGFGSGDQETQYF
>TRBJ1-5|TRBV15
CATSRDPQDSNQPQHF
>TRBJ2-1|TRBV7-3
CASSLSGTGLPGNEQFF
>TRBJ1-2|TRBV4-1
CASSQENRDGYTF
>TRBJ2-1|TRBV6-6
CASTWGRSSYNEQFF
>TRBJ2-1|TRBV5-1
CASRAPFSGGPGEQFF
>TRBJ2-3|TRBV6-4
CASGNSNTDTQYF
>TRBJ1-5|TRBV7-9
CASSLRLGATNQPQHF
>TRBJ2-3|TRBV9
CASSVALESTDTQYF
>TRBJ2-3|TRBV7-9
CASSWPTGTDTQYF
>TRBJ1-2|TRBV20-1
CSARDQGRDYGYTF
>TRBJ1-4|TRBV27
CASSWASGDWEKLFF
>TRBJ1-5|TRBV2
CASSAAGGSDLGQPQHF
>TRBJ2-7|TRBV5-5
CASSLPPGTHEQYF
>TRBJ1-1|TRBV18
CASSPWDIVTEAFF
>TRBJ2-7|TRBV7-8
CASSFGREAYEQYF
>TRBJ1-2|TRBV29-1
CSVGSSYGYTF
>TRBJ2-1|TRBV7-2
CASSLASSGTYNEQFF
>TRBJ1-2|TRBV28
CATLNRDGADPNYGYTF
>.|TRBV6-5
CASSYSGGGEQYF
>TRBJ2-3|TRBV12-5
CASGPDRGLTDTQYF
>TRBJ2-5|TRBV9
CASSVGPQEETQYF